The 9 T cell receptor beta chains given below trace back to one sample, sequenced in a study of blood T cell repertoires in COVID-19. Here immunoSEQ multiplex PCR was the method, and the copy in TCRdb shows in-frame clones only, minus some. This sample yields approximately 260,000 clones, of which 90% to 95% are seen a single time; under 2.5% belongs to the top ten. The source material was PBMCs or T cells enriched from blood (not recorded which). The receptors derive from a woman younger than 30 who had recovered from COVID-19.

CDR3 DNA: TGTGCCAGTAGTATTAGCGTTGTTGGCTACAATGAGCAGTTCTTC. It encodes CASSISVVGYNEQFF. J is TRBJ2-1 and V is TRBV19; D possibly corresponds to TRBD2 (5 bases). Germline V CDR1 and CDR2: LNHDA, SQIVND (reference sequence). This CDR3 has 15 residues. Trimming shortened V by 3 bases and J by 3 bases, and 12 bases separated the two germline ends. The full variable domain, in which reference TRBV19 and TRBJ2-1 provide the parts outside the CDR3, is DGGITQSPKYLFRKEGQNVTLSCEQNLNHDAMYWYRQDPGQGLRLIYYSQIVNDFQKGDIAEGYSVSREKKESFPLTVTSAQKNPTAFYLCASSISVVGYNEQFFGPGTRLTVL.

The CDR3 DNA is TGTGCCAGCAGTCGCCCGTTAGCGACATACGAGCAGTACTTC. Its translation is CASSRPLATYEQYF. This rearrangement joins TRBV6-5 to TRBJ2-7; perhaps TRBD2 as D (5 bases). The CDR3 contains 14 residues. The germline V and J ends were trimmed by 5 bases and 4 bases, with 15 bases remaining between them. Germline CDR1 MNHEY, CDR2 SVGAGI.

V is TRBV20-1 and J is TRBJ2-2; D unresolved. The germline CDR1 and CDR2 sequences are DFQATT and SNEGSKA (reference sequence). The CDR3 is 11 amino acids. V lost 4 bases, J lost 7 bases, and 7 bases lay in between. The CDR3: CSAKTGGELFF. The DNA of the CDR3 is TGCAGTGCTAAAACCGGCGGGGAGCTGTTTTTT.

The chain joins TRBV5-1 to TRBJ1-3, with D perhaps matching TRBD1 (6 bases). V was cut by 0 bases and J by 3 bases, with 13 bases left in between. Germline CDR1 is SGHRS and CDR2 is YFSETQ. The CDR3 is made up of 16 amino acids. This CDR3 reads CASSLEQGMVGNTIYF. The CDR3 nucleotides read TGCGCCAGCAGCTTGGAACAGGGAATGGTTGGAAACACCATATATTTT.

The chain has TRBV7-8 and TRBJ2-3, with D unresolved. Germline V CDR1 and CDR2: SGHVS, FQNEAQ. V was pared by 5 bases and J by 6 bases, with 9 bases between. The CDR3 has 12 residues. Here the CDR3 reads CASSVQVDTQYF. The CDR3 DNA follows: TGTGCCAGCAGCGTGCAGGTGGATACGCAGTATTTT.

The rearrangement links TRBV18 to TRBJ1-2; TRBD1 agrees at 11 bases. In germline, CDR1 is KGHSH, CDR2 LQKENI. The CDR3 length is 15 residues. The junction had 8 bases not matched to a gene; V was cut back by 4 bases and J by 7 bases. The CDR3 DNA sequence: TGTGCCAGCTCACAGATTCGGGACAGGGGGATTGGCTACACCTTC. Amino acid sequence: CASSQIRDRGIGYTF.

CDR3 sequence reads: CASSQDYPLTGGRKTQYF. CDR3 nucleotide sequence: TGCGCCAGCAGCCAAGATTATCCGTTAACGGGAGGGCGAAAGACCCAGTACTTC. The gene calls are TRBV4-1 and TRBJ2-5; the match to TRBD2 covers 8 bases. The CDR3 is 18 amino acids. V lost 0 bases to trimming and J lost 6 bases; unmatched junction nucleotides: 15. Per germline, CDR1 MGHRA and CDR2 YSYEKL.

This clone has just one count. V and J are TRBV6-4 and TRBJ1-3, with D perhaps TRBD1 (5 bases). Germline lookup yields CDR1 MRHNA and CDR2 SNTAGT. The CDR3 runs 12 residues. V was shortened by 7 bases and J by 11 bases, with 15 bases between the two germline ends. CDR3 sequence: CASIVLGQAIYF. The CDR3, as DNA: TGTGCCAGCATCGTCCTGGGGCAAGCCATATATTTT.

This clone was seen just once. The chain is built from TRBV28 and TRBJ1-6; 7 nucleotides line up with TRBD1. J lost 9 bases, V lost 1 base, and 6 bases had no gene match. The CDR3 has 15 residues. Germline lookup yields CDR1 MDHEN and CDR2 SYDVKM. CDR3 DNA sequence: TGTGCCAGCAGTTTATCCCGACAGGGAAGTTCACCCCTCCACTTT. It encodes CASSLSRQGSSPLHF.